Following are 17 T cell receptor beta chains from one sample sequenced in a study of cytomegalovirus exposure and HLA in healthy donors. Researchers ran the PCR with 60 Vbeta and 13 Jbeta primers. The data were produced by immunoSEQ multiplex PCR, yet TCRdb's version contains in-frame clones alone and is incomplete. The sample holds just over 150,000 clones. The sample taken for sequencing was PBMCs. These receptors were obtained from a woman aged 55-69 years in good health and CMV-seronegative.

This rearrangement joins TRBV5-4 to TRBJ1-2; D is unresolved. Per germline, CDR1 SGHNT and CDR2 YYREEE (reference sequence). Trimming pared 4 bases from V and 3 bases from J, leaving 16 bases between. The CDR3 consists of 15 residues. CDR3 protein: CASSRGGTIYYGYTF. In DNA form, the CDR3 reads TGTGCCAGCAGCCGGGGAGGAACAATTTACTATGGCTACACCTTC.

The chain joins TRBV9 to TRBJ1-3; D is ambiguous. Germline V gene data show CDR1 as SGDLS and CDR2 as YYNGEE. The CDR3 consists of 13 residues. V lost 7 bases, J lost 2 bases, and 10 bases lay in between. In DNA, the CDR3 is TGTGCCAGCGGCCTAGGTACTGGAAACACCATATATTTT. As protein: CASGLGTGNTIYF.

The CDR3 bases are TGTGCCAGCAGGCAATGGGACAGGGGCTACACCTTC. Protein product: CASRQWDRGYTF. V gene TRBV27 combines with J gene TRBJ1-2, with 8 positions matching TRBD1. Per germline, CDR1 MNHEY and CDR2 SMNVEV (reference sequence). V trimming: 6 bases; J trimming: 8 bases; junction bases outside the gene matches: 5. The CDR3 covers 12 residues.

The rearrangement joins TRBV6-6 to TRBJ2-1; D may be TRBD1 (6 bases). V lost 2 bases and J lost 8, with 16 bases in between. The V gene's germline CDR1 is MNHNY and CDR2 SVGAGI (reference sequence). This CDR3 has 15 amino acids. The CDR3 region is CASSYPDRSSDEQFF. CDR3 DNA: TGTGCCAGCAGTTACCCGGACAGATCGAGCGATGAGCAGTTCTTC.

The chain uses TRBV15 and TRBJ2-7, with a weak D call TRBD1 (6 bases). Trimming left V 0 bases short and J 3 bases short, with 9 bases between. The CDR3 covers 14 residues. Germline V gene sequence: CDR1 LNHNV, CDR2 YYDKDF (reference sequence). The CDR3 reads CATSRDQGSYEQYF. The CDR3 DNA reads as TGTGCCACCAGCAGAGATCAGGGGAGCTACGAGCAGTACTTC.

A remark on this clone: The same CDR3 can be traced to other DNA sequences in this sample. The chain couples TRBV6-5 to TRBJ2-5; tentatively, D is TRBD1 (5 bases). The CDR3 length is 13 residues. Germline V gene data show CDR1 as MNHEY and CDR2 as SVGAGI. V was trimmed by 2 bases and J by 5 bases, leaving 9 bases between them. CDR3: CASSYGAVETQYF. In DNA, the CDR3 is TGTGCCAGCAGTTACGGGGCGGTGGAGACCCAGTACTTC.

The chain joins TRBV5-1 to TRBJ1-2; 9 bases match TRBD1. Unmatched junction bases numbered 1, after V lost 0 bases and J lost 1 base. The CDR3 covers 15 residues. From germline, CDR1 is SGHRS and CDR2 YFSETQ. CDR3 sequence reads: CASSLGTGVNYGYTF. CDR3 nucleotide sequence: TGCGCCAGCAGCTTGGGGACAGGGGTTAACTATGGCTACACCTTC.

The chain links TRBV27 to TRBJ1-6; the match to TRBD1 covers 7 bases. Germline CDR1 reads MNHEY; CDR2 reads SMNVEV (reference sequence). V lost 3 bases, J lost 2 bases, and 7 bases stayed unmatched. This CDR3 comprises 17 residues. CDR3 coding DNA: TGTGCCAGCAGTTTGGGCACAGGGGTTCCCTATAATTCACCCCTCCACTTT. Protein: CASSLGTGVPYNSPLHF.

The V and J genes are TRBV29-1 and TRBJ1-1, with D possibly TRBD1 on 6 matching bases. V shed 2 bases and J shed 4 bases, with 8 bases lying between them. Looked up from germline, CDR1 is SQVTM and CDR2 is ANQGSEA. This CDR3 has 12 amino acids. CDR3: CSVERGSTEAFF. CDR3 DNA: TGCAGCGTTGAAAGGGGGAGCACTGAAGCTTTCTTT.

This sequence joins TRBV18 and TRBJ1-2, with 12 bases fitting TRBD1. V lost 6 bases and J lost 8; bases outside the gene matches: 7. CDR1 and CDR2 from the germline V gene are KGHSH and LQKENI. The CDR3 extends over 14 amino acids. DNA for the CDR3: TGTGCCAGCTCGTACGGGACAGGGGGCGAAGGCTACACCTTC. Its translation: CASSYGTGGEGYTF.

CDR3 sequence reads: CASSVSLTGGYTF. CDR3 DNA sequence: TGTGCCAGCAGCGTTAGCTTGACGGGTGGCTACACCTTC. J is TRBJ1-2 and V is TRBV9; D gene unclear. This CDR3 contains 13 residues. The germline CDR1 and CDR2 sequences are SGDLS and YYNGEE. The V end lost 2 bases, the J end lost 7 bases, and 12 bases lay between the germline ends.

The genes are TRBV2 and TRBJ1-1, with a possible D match to TRBD1 (5 bases). The CDR3 sequence is 13 residues long. Per germline, CDR1 SNHLY and CDR2 FYNNEI. Trimming removed 6 bases from V and 1 base from J, with 9 bases in between. The CDR3, as DNA: TGTGCCAGCAGACAACAGGCGAACACTGAAGCTTTCTTT. Protein: CASRQQANTEAFF.

This rearrangement joins TRBV7-9 to TRBJ2-2, with D unresolved. V lost 1 base, J lost 4 bases, and 10 bases lay in between. The CDR3 spans 15 residues. Per the germline V gene, CDR1 is SEHNR and CDR2 is FQNEAQ (reference sequence). The CDR3 is CASSLDNPGTGELFF. In nucleotides, the CDR3 is TGTGCCAGCAGCTTAGATAACCCCGGCACCGGGGAGCTGTTTTTT.

V gene TRBV19 combines with J gene TRBJ2-3; 7 bases are shared with TRBD2. The CDR3 is 16 amino acids. Per the germline V gene, CDR1 is LNHDA and CDR2 is SQIVND (reference sequence). Trimming took 4 bases from V and 0 from J; bases not matched to a gene: 7. As DNA, the CDR3 is TGTGCCAGTAGTACCCTAGCGGACCCTAGCACAGATACGCAGTATTTT. Translating gives CASSTLADPSTDTQYF. The complete variable domain, with remaining parts taken from reference TRBV19 and TRBJ2-3, reads DGGITQSPKYLFRKEGQNVTLSCEQNLNHDAMYWYRQDPGQGLRLIYYSQIVNDFQKGDIAEGYSVSREKKESFPLTVTSAQKNPTAFYLCASSTLADPSTDTQYFGPGTRLTVL.

This rearrangement joins TRBV6-1 to TRBJ1-2; no definite D call. Germline values: CDR1 MNHNS, CDR2 SASEGT. The V end was cut by 4 bases, the J end by 7 bases, with 13 bases between. The CDR3 spans 13 residues. CDR3 nucleotide sequence: TGTGCCAGCAGTGGACTAGTAGGGCTTGGCTACACCTTC. It yields the protein CASSGLVGLGYTF.

The V and J genes are TRBV6-4 and TRBJ2-7, with TRBD2 as a possible D gene (6 bases). This CDR3 spans 16 amino acids. Trimming removed 6 bases at V and 0 bases at J, with 18 bases between. Germline CDR1 is MRHNA and CDR2 is SNTAGT. The CDR3 DNA sequence: TGTGCCAGCAGGGAATGCGGGACTTGGGACTCCTACGAGCAGTACTTC. It codes for CASRECGTWDSYEQYF.

The V call is TRBV5-4, the J call TRBJ2-7; perhaps TRBD1 as D (6 bases). V lost 4 bases to trimming and J lost 4 bases, with 18 bases between them. CDR3 length: 15 residues. Germline CDR1 reads SGHNT; CDR2 reads YYREEE (reference sequence). CDR3 sequence: CASSPGQDSSYEQYF. In nucleotides, the CDR3 is TGTGCCAGCAGCCCGGGACAAGATTCTTCTTACGAGCAGTACTTC.